This T cell receptor beta chain was found in a study of blood T cell repertoires in COVID-19. At the level of the study: Sites in the United States, Italy and Spain provided acute and convalescent COVID-19 samples. Sample material is recorded as cDNA or gDNA derived from T cells, B-cell-depleted T cells, or PBMCs.

Original processing methods: Reference gene primers were amplified, and this amplification served to estimate nucleated cell counts. The table came from immunoSEQ multiplex PCR; TCRdb's copy has only in-frame clones and leaves some out. That table furnishes V, J and clone size, whereas the DNA furnished D and trimming. The repertoire holds about 8,000 clones, 80% to 90% seen once, with approximately 6.6% in the top ten. The sequenced sample consisted of peripheral blood. The receptor was isolated from a woman between 45 and 60 years old with active or convalescent COVID-19.

CDR3 sequence (DNA): TGCGCCAGCAGCTTGTCTAGGGGACTAGCTACGGATACGCAGTATTTT. As protein: CASSLSRGLATDTQYF. This chain connects TRBV5-1 to TRBJ2-3; 9 nucleotides align to TRBD2. Trimming cost V 1 base and J 6 bases; bases outside gene matches: 9. Germline values: CDR1 SGHRS, CDR2 YFSETQ. The CDR3 is 16 residues long.